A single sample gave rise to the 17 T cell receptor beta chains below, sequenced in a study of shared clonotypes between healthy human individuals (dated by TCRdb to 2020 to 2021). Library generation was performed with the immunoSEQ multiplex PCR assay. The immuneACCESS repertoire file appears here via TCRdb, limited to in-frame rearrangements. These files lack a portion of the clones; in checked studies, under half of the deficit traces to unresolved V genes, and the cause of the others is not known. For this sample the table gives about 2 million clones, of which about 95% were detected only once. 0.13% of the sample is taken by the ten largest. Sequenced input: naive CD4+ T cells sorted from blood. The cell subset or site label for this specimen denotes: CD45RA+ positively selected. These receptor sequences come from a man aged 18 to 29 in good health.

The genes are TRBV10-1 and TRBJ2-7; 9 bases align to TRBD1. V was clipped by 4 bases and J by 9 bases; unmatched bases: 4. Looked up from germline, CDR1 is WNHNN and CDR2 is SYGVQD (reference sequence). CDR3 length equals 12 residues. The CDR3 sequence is CASSAGTGWQYF. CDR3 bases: TGCGCCAGCAGTGCCGGGACAGGGTGGCAGTACTTC.

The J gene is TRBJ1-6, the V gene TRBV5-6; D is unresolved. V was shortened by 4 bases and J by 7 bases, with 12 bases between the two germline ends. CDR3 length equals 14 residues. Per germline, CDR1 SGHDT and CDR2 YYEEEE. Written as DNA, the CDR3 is TGTGCCAGCAGCGGCCCGTCGGGGAATTCACCCCTCCACTTT. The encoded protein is CASSGPSGNSPLHF.

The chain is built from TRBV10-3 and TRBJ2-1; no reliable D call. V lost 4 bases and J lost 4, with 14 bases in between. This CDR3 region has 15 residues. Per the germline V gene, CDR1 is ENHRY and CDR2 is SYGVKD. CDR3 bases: TGTGCCATCAGTGGGCAGTCATCGGATTACAATGAGCAGTTCTTC. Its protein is CAISGQSSDYNEQFF.

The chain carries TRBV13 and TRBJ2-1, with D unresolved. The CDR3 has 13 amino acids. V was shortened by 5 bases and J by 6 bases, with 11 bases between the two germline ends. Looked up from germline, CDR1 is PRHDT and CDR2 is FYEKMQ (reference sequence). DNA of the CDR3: TGTGCCAGCAGCCCCAGGATTCTCAATGAGCAGTTCTTC. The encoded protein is CASSPRILNEQFF.

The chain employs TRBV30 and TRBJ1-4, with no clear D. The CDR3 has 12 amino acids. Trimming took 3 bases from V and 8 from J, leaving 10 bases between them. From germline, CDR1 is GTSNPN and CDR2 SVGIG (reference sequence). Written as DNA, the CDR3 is TGTGCCTGGAGCGGGGTGGAAGAAAAACTGTTTTTT. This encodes CAWSGVEEKLFF.

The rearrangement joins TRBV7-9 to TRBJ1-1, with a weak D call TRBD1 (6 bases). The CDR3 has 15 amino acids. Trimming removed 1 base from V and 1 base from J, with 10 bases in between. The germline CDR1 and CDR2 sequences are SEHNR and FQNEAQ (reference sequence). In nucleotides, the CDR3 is TGTGCCAGCAGCTTAGATTGGACAGAGAACACTGAAGCTTTCTTT. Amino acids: CASSLDWTENTEAFF. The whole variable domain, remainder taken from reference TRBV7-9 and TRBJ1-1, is DTGVSQNPRHKITKRGQNVTFRCDPISEHNRLYWYRQTLGQGPEFLTYFQNEAQLEKSRLLSDRFSAERPKGSFSTLEIQRTEQGDSAMYLCASSLDWTENTEAFFGQGTRLTVV.

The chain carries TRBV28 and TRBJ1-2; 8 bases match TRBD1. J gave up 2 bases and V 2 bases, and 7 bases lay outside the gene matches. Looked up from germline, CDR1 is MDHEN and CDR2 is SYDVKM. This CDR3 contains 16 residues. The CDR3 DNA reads TGTGCCAGCAGTTTAACTGCAGGGGGCGCAAACTATGGCTACACCTTC. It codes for CASSLTAGGANYGYTF.

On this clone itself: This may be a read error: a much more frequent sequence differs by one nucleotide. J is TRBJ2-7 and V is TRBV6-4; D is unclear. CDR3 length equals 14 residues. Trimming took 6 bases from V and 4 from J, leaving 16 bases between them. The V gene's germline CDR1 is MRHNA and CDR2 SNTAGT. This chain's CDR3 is CASRSGPGAYEQYF. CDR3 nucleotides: TGTGCCAGCAGATCCGGGCCAGGTGCTTACGAGCAGTACTTC.

CDR3 in DNA: TGTGCCAGCAGTGTCACAAGTAACTCATATGGCTACACCTTC. Its protein product is CASSVTSNSYGYTF. The chain employs TRBV9 and TRBJ1-2, with D unclear. V was shortened by 5 bases and J by 5 bases, with 16 bases between the two germline ends. The CDR3 length is 14 residues. The germline gives CDR1 SGDLS, CDR2 YYNGEE.

The DNA of the CDR3 is TGTGCCAGCAGTTTCAAGGACAGGGGTCCCTACGAGCAGTACTTC. It yields the protein CASSFKDRGPYEQYF. The J gene is TRBJ2-7, the V gene TRBV6-6; 9 nucleotides agree with TRBD1. V lost 4 bases and J lost 2; bases outside the gene matches: 6. Germline lookup yields CDR1 MNHNY and CDR2 SVGAGI (reference sequence). The CDR3 runs to 15 residues.

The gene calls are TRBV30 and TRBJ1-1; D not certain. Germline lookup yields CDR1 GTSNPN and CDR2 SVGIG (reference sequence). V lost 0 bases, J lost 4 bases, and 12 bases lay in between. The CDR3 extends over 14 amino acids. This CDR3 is CAWSVRVVGTEAFF. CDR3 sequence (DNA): TGTGCCTGGAGTGTACGGGTGGTTGGCACTGAAGCTTTCTTT.

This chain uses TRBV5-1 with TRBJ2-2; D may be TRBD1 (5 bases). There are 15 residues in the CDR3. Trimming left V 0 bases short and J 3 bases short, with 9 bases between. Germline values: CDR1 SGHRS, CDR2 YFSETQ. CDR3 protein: CASSLEGAYTGELFF. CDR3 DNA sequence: TGCGCCAGCAGCTTGGAAGGGGCTTACACCGGGGAGCTGTTTTTT. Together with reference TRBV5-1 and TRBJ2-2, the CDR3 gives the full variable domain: KAGVTQTPRYLIKTRGQQVTLSCSPISGHRSVSWYQQTPGQGLQFLFEYFSETQRNKGNFPGRFSGRQFSNSRSEMNVSTLELGDSALYLCASSLEGAYTGELFFGEGSRLTVL.

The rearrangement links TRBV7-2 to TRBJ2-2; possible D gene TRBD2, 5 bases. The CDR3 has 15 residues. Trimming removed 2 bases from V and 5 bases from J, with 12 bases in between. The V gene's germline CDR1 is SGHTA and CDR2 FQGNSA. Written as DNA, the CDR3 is TGTGCCAGCAGCTTACAATTAACGGGGACCGGGGAGCTGTTTTTT. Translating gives CASSLQLTGTGELFF.

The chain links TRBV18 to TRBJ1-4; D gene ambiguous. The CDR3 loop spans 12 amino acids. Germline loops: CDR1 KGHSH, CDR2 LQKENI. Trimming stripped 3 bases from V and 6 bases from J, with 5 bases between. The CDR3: CASSPADEKLFF. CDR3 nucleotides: TGTGCCAGCTCACCGGCAGATGAAAAACTGTTTTTT.

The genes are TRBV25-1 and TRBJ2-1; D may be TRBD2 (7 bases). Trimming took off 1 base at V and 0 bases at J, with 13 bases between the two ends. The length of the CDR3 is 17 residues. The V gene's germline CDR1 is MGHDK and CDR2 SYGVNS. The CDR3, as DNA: TGTGCCAGCAGTGAATCGCGGGGGCTTAGCTCCTACAATGAGCAGTTCTTC. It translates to CASSESRGLSSYNEQFF.

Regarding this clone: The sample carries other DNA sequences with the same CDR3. CDR3 region: CAISVGGPYEQYF. CDR3 coding DNA: TGTGCCATCAGTGTGGGGGGTCCCTACGAGCAGTACTTC. The rearrangement links TRBV10-3 to TRBJ2-7, with D maybe TRBD2 (6 bases). Germline values: CDR1 ENHRY, CDR2 SYGVKD. This CDR3 contains 13 residues. V lost 4 bases to trimming and J lost 2 bases, with 9 bases between them.

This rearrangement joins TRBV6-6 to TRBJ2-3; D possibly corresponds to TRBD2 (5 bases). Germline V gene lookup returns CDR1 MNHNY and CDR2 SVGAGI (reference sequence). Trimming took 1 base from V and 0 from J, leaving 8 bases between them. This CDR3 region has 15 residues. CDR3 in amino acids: CASSYYSASTDTQYF. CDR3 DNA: TGTGCCAGCAGTTACTATAGCGCAAGCACAGATACGCAGTATTTT.